The 27 T cell receptor beta chains reported below all come from one sample, sequenced in a study of control samples from healthy donors and cancer patients. TCRdb's table, derived via immunoSEQ multiplex PCR, lists solely in-frame clones and lacks some. The table shows over 100,000 clones, with just over 90% occurring only once. Input material: blood. These receptor sequences come from a human donor in good health. The donor label of this sample is uncertain.

The chain recombines TRBV9 with TRBJ2-2, with 10 bases fitting TRBD1. V trimming: 0 bases; J trimming: 3 bases; junction bases outside the gene matches: 2. This CDR3 is 16 amino acids long. Germline values: CDR1 SGDLS, CDR2 YYNGEE. The CDR3 region is CASSVGQGAHTGELFF. The CDR3 bases are TGTGCCAGCAGCGTAGGACAGGGGGCTCACACCGGGGAGCTGTTTTTT.

This chain uses TRBV25-1 with TRBJ2-7; no reliable D call. The CDR3 contains 12 residues. With 7 bases removed from V and 3 bases from J, the gap between germline ends came to 10 bases. The germline CDR1 and CDR2 sequences are MGHDK and SYGVNS. The CDR3 nucleotides are TGTGCCAGCATCGACGGAAACTACGAGCAGTACTTC. Its translation: CASIDGNYEQYF.

The chain recombines TRBV29-1 with TRBJ2-3; perhaps TRBD1 as D (7 bases). The CDR3 extends over 14 amino acids. V was trimmed by 8 bases and J by 3 bases, leaving 18 bases between them. In germline, CDR1 is SQVTM, CDR2 ANQGSEA. The CDR3 nucleotides are TGCAGCTTAGCCAGGGGGGTAGGAACAGATACGCAGTATTTT. Encoded protein: CSLARGVGTDTQYF.

The chain joins TRBV7-2 to TRBJ2-3; D is possibly TRBD2 (5 bases). V dropped 1 base and J dropped 11 bases, with 16 bases sitting between them. This CDR3 is built from 14 residues. CDR1 is SGHTA, CDR2 FQGNSA, per germline. This CDR3 is CASSLGIGSREQYF. The CDR3 bases are TGTGCCAGCAGCTTAGGGATAGGGTCTCGGGAGCAGTATTTT. Supplemented by reference TRBV7-2 and TRBJ2-3, the full variable domain reads GAGVSQSPSNKVTEKGKDVELRCDPISGHTALYWYRQSLGQGLEFLIYFQGNSAPDKSGLPSDRFSAERTGGSVSTLTIQRTQQEDSAVYLCASSLGIGSREQYFGPGTRLTVL.

The chain links TRBV27 to TRBJ1-2; D gene uncertain. Trimming removed 3 bases at V and 3 bases at J, with 8 bases between. The CDR3 extends over 13 amino acids. The germline gives CDR1 MNHEY, CDR2 SMNVEV (reference sequence). CDR3 protein: CASSLTRDYGYTF. CDR3 nucleotides: TGTGCCAGCAGTTTGACCAGAGACTATGGCTACACCTTC.

This chain uses TRBV3-1 (or the pseudogene TRBV3-2) with TRBJ1-1, with a possible D match to TRBD1 (5 bases). Germline loops: CDR1 LGHDT, CDR2 YNNKEL (reference sequence). The CDR3 extends over 13 amino acids. Trimming cost V 1 base and J 6 bases, with 9 bases left between them. This chain's CDR3 is CASSQGQGPEAFF. The CDR3 DNA follows: TGTGCCAGCAGCCAAGGGCAGGGCCCTGAAGCTTTCTTT.

The chain couples TRBV3-1 (or the pseudogene TRBV3-2) to TRBJ2-1; D not certain. The CDR3 has 13 amino acids. Germline V CDR1 and CDR2: LGHDT, YNNKEL (reference sequence). V was clipped by 0 bases and J by 7 bases, with 7 bases between them. The CDR3 protein is CASSQDLRNEQFF. CDR3 in DNA: TGTGCCAGCAGCCAAGATCTCCGAAATGAGCAGTTCTTC.

V and J are TRBV3-1 (or the pseudogene TRBV3-2) and TRBJ1-2, with a possible D match to TRBD1 (6 bases). V lost 2 bases to trimming and J lost 4 bases, with 8 bases between them. Looked up from germline, CDR1 is LGHDT and CDR2 is YNNKEL (reference sequence). The CDR3 consists of 13 residues. The CDR3 coding sequence is TGTGCCAGCAGCCAACAACAGGGCTATGGCTACACCTTC. Its protein is CASSQQQGYGYTF.

The chain recombines TRBV11-2 with TRBJ1-6; D remains unclear. The CDR3 extends over 15 amino acids. The V end lost 1 base, the J end lost 9 bases, and 13 bases lay between the germline ends. The V gene's germline CDR1 is SGHAT and CDR2 FQNNGV. CDR3 residues: CASSLGMEGASPLHF. The CDR3 nucleotides are TGTGCCAGCAGCTTAGGGATGGAGGGTGCTTCACCCCTCCACTTT.

The chain carries TRBV27 and TRBJ1-1; D is possibly TRBD1 (6 bases). Trimming pared 6 bases from V and 0 bases from J, leaving 20 bases between. Germline V lookup: CDR1 MNHEY, CDR2 SMNVEV (reference sequence). The CDR3 has 17 amino acids. The CDR3 DNA sequence: TGTGCCAGCAGGATAGGGGGGGCCCGCCTCATGAACACTGAAGCTTTCTTT. This translates into CASRIGGARLMNTEAFF.

The V call is TRBV5-6, the J call TRBJ2-7, with D perhaps matching TRBD1 (6 bases). Trimming left V 2 bases short and J 2 bases short, with 23 bases between. The CDR3 runs to 18 residues. Germline CDR1 SGHDT, CDR2 YYEEEE. The CDR3 sequence is CASSLIQGRGPYAYEQYF. The CDR3 coding sequence is TGTGCCAGCAGCTTAATACAGGGTAGAGGTCCCTACGCCTACGAGCAGTACTTC.

The chain couples TRBV19 to TRBJ1-2, with 8 bases aligning to TRBD1. The V gene's germline CDR1 is LNHDA and CDR2 SQIVND (reference sequence). Unmatched junction bases numbered 4, after V lost 5 bases and J lost 8 bases. The CDR3 is 12 amino acids. The CDR3 coding sequence is TGTGCCAGTAGTCCCAACAGGGGGGGCTACACCTTC. Amino acid sequence: CASSPNRGGYTF.

This clone was detected only once. V is TRBV6-6 and J is TRBJ1-2; D ambiguous. CDR1 MNHNY and CDR2 SVGAGI come from the germline V gene (reference sequence). V lost 2 bases and J 6 bases, leaving 10 bases between the germline ends. The CDR3 totals 13 residues. The CDR3 loop is CASSYNARDGYTF. The CDR3 bases are TGTGCCAGCAGTTACAATGCGAGGGATGGCTACACCTTC.

CDR3 bases: TGTGCCAGCAGTTACTCTGGGACAGTCACAGATACGCAGTATTTT. Translating it yields CASSYSGTVTDTQYF. This rearrangement joins TRBV6-5 to TRBJ2-3; 7 nucleotides line up with TRBD1. The germline CDR1 and CDR2 sequences are MNHEY and SVGAGI. The ends lost 0 bases at V and 2 bases at J; junction bases unmatched: 2. The CDR3 is 15 residues long.

The V call is TRBV27, the J call TRBJ1-4, with 9 bases aligning to TRBD1. This CDR3 spans 13 amino acids. J lost 10 bases, V lost 4 bases, and 4 bases had no gene match. The germline V gene encodes CDR1 MNHEY and CDR2 SMNVEV (reference sequence). CDR3 sequence (DNA): TGTGCCAGCAGTTGGGACAGGGTGGGAAAACTGTTTTTT. Residues: CASSWDRVGKLFF.

The rearrangement uses TRBV10-3 and TRBJ2-7; 7 bases are shared with TRBD1. V was pared by 5 bases and J by 7 bases, with 17 bases of the junction left unmatched. The CDR3 loop spans 16 amino acids. Germline V gives CDR1 ENHRY, CDR2 SYGVKD. CDR3 sequence reads: CAISNRDSFLPFEQYF. CDR3 coding DNA: TGTGCCATCAGTAATCGGGACAGCTTCCTCCCGTTTGAGCAGTACTTC.

This chain connects TRBV5-4 to TRBJ1-2; the D gene is possibly TRBD1 (5 bases). The CDR3 consists of 16 residues. V was clipped by 0 bases and J by 3 bases, with 15 bases between them. Germline V lookup: CDR1 SGHNT, CDR2 YYREEE (reference sequence). The CDR3 DNA follows: TGTGCCAGCAGCTTGGCCGATGACAGATCGGACTATGGCTACACCTTC. Protein: CASSLADDRSDYGYTF.

The chain uses TRBV10-3 and TRBJ2-2; a possible D gene is TRBD1 (5 bases). V lost 6 bases, J lost 0 bases, and 11 bases lay in between. CDR1 and CDR2 from the germline V gene are ENHRY and SYGVKD. The CDR3 has 15 residues. The CDR3 loop reads CAIRSTASNTGELFF. As DNA, the CDR3 is TGTGCCATCAGATCGACAGCGTCGAACACCGGGGAGCTGTTTTTT.

This clone came up once. The gene calls are TRBV5-1 and TRBJ1-2, with unresolved D. Germline V gene lookup returns CDR1 SGHRS and CDR2 YFSETQ. The CDR3 contains 11 residues. The germline V and J ends were trimmed by 5 bases and 2 bases, with 4 bases remaining between them. In DNA, the CDR3 is TGCGCCAGCAGGGAGAACTATGGCTACACCTTC. Protein product: CASRENYGYTF.

This sequence joins TRBV27 and TRBJ2-3; 8 positions agree with TRBD2. Germline CDR1 and CDR2: MNHEY and SMNVEV (reference sequence). The CDR3 totals 14 residues. V shed 9 bases and J 2 bases; nucleotides not matched to a gene: 7. The CDR3 region is CASKPGLVTDTQYF. The CDR3 nucleotides read TGTGCCAGTAAACCGGGACTAGTCACAGATACGCAGTATTTT.

The table lists this clone with a few counts. The chain has TRBV11-2 and TRBJ2-7; D perhaps matches TRBD2 (6 bases). This CDR3 spans 14 amino acids. The ends were cut back, 2 bases at V and 2 bases at J, with 10 bases in the middle. CDR1 and CDR2 (germline): SGHAT, FQNNGV. The DNA for the CDR3 is TGTGCCAGCAGCTTAATGCGGGGACCCTACGAGCAGTACTTC. This encodes CASSLMRGPYEQYF.

Remarks on this clone: Other nucleotide sequences in the sample specify the same CDR3. The chain joins TRBV12-3 or TRBV12-4 to TRBJ2-3, with D uncertain. CDR3 size: 11 residues. The V end lost 4 bases, the J end lost 6 bases, and 5 bases lay between the germline ends. CDR3 in amino acids: CASSSRDTQYF. The CDR3, as DNA: TGTGCCAGCAGTTCCAGGGATACGCAGTATTTT.

The chain carries TRBV2 and TRBJ2-7; the D call may be TRBD1 or TRBD2 (6 bases each). The V and J ends lost 7 bases and 2 bases respectively, with 15 bases between them. This CDR3 spans 14 amino acids. Germline loops: CDR1 SNHLY, CDR2 FYNNEI. As DNA, the CDR3 is TGTGCCAGCATCGGGGGCCAGAGACCCTACGAGCAGTACTTC. Encoded protein: CASIGGQRPYEQYF. Based on the CDR3 plus reference TRBV2 and TRBJ2-7, the full variable domain is EPEVTQTPSHQVTQMGQEVILRCVPISNHLYFYWYRQILGQKVEFLVSFYNNEISEKSEIFDDQFSVERPDGSNFTLKIRSTKLEDSAMYFCASIGGQRPYEQYFGPGTRLTVT.

V gene TRBV18 combines with J gene TRBJ2-3; 10 bases fit TRBD2. The J segment lost 1 base and the V segment lost 3 bases, leaving 1 base of the junction unmatched. Germline V CDR1 and CDR2: KGHSH, LQKENI. The CDR3 is made up of 15 amino acids. The CDR3 bases are TGTGCCAGCTCACCCCTAGCGGGGGGCACAGATACGCAGTATTTT. It codes for CASSPLAGGTDTQYF.

This clone was seen just once. The V and J genes are TRBV30 and TRBJ1-1, with D unclear. Germline V lookup: CDR1 GTSNPN, CDR2 SVGIG (reference sequence). This CDR3 is built from 15 residues. Trimming took 0 bases from V and 1 from J, leaving 12 bases between them. The CDR3: CAWSVRAGANTEAFF. DNA of the CDR3: TGTGCCTGGAGTGTACGGGCAGGAGCGAACACTGAAGCTTTCTTT.

This clone appeared once. V usage is TRBV5-6 and J usage is TRBJ2-5, with 7 bases lining up with TRBD1. Germline CDR1 SGHDT, CDR2 YYEEEE. CDR3 length: 15 residues. J was trimmed by 3 bases and V by 3 bases; bases with no gene match: 8. The CDR3 is CASSSETGLKETQYF. CDR3 nucleotide sequence: TGTGCCAGCAGCTCGGAGACAGGGTTGAAAGAGACCCAGTACTTC.

V usage is TRBV7-9 and J usage is TRBJ2-2, with 7 bases that match TRBD2. The CDR3 has 16 amino acids. Unmatched junction bases numbered 7, after V lost 6 bases and J lost 0 bases. Germline CDR1 is SEHNR and CDR2 is FQNEAQ (reference sequence). CDR3 in amino acids: CASRFPAGANTGELFF. The CDR3 DNA reads TGTGCCAGCAGGTTCCCCGCGGGGGCGAACACCGGGGAGCTGTTTTTT.